These T cell receptor beta chains were read from a single sample in a study of Graves' ophthalmopathy and Graves' hyperthyroidism. TCRdb reprocessed the multiplex PCR reads via MiXCR and lists one record per CDR3 protein. The sample holds around 590,000 distinct CDR3 sequences; roughly 39% are singletons and the top ten take 3.5% to 4.5%. Source material: peripheral blood or thyroid tissue (not recorded which). These receptors were obtained from an adult man with Graves' hyperthyroidism. Both conserved end residues are part of each CDR3. The order of the fields is CDR3 DNA, CDR3 protein, clone size, J gene, V gene, D gene. A D gene is named only where the DNA matches it firmly. A clone size is listed for some rows: how often the clone was seen (once, few, many), or a class if it is expanded.

TGTGCCAGCAGTGAAGCGGCGGGGGGAGGGAACACTGAAGCTTTCTTT CASSEAAGGGNTEAFF NA TRBJ1-1 TRBV12-3/TRBV12-4 NA
TGTGCCAGCAGCCTCGACAGGGGGCACGGCTACACCTTC CASSLDRGHGYTF many TRBJ1-2 TRBV13 TRBD1
TGCAGCGTTGGGAGGGGAGGGCACACTGAAGCTTTCTTT CSVGRGGHTEAFF many TRBJ1-1 TRBV29-1 NA
TGCAGCGTTGAAGGGGTCCCTAACTATGGCTACACCTTC CSVEGVPNYGYTF NA TRBJ1-2 TRBV29-1 NA
TGTGCCAGCAGCGCCAGGGAATCGGACACCGGGGAGCTGTTTTTT CASSARESDTGELFF once TRBJ2-2 TRBV9 NA
TGTGCCAGCAGCCGTACAGGAGTTAACTATGGCTACACCTTC CASSRTGVNYGYTF many TRBJ1-2 TRBV7-9 NA
TGCAGTGCATACCGGGACTTCAACTCGGGGACCCAGTACTTC CSAYRDFNSGTQYF many TRBJ2-5 TRBV20-1 NA
TGCAGTGCTAGAGAAGGCGGGGGGACCTTGGATGAGCAGTTCTTC CSAREGGGTLDEQFF NA TRBJ2-1 TRBV20-1 TRBD2
TGTGCCAGCAGCTTAGGCGTGACTAGCGGGGCGAACACCGGGGAGCTGTTTTTT CASSLGVTSGANTGELFF NA TRBJ2-2 TRBV7-2 TRBD2
TGTGCCAGCAGTATTAAGGCCCCCGGCGAGCAGTACTTC CASSIKAPGEQYF many TRBJ2-7 TRBV12-3/TRBV12-4 NA
TGCAGTGCTAGAGATTTGGGCCGCAATGAGCAGTTCTTC CSARDLGRNEQFF NA TRBJ2-1 TRBV20-1 NA
TGCAGCGTTGAATCGGGGGCGAACACTGAAGCTTTCTTT CSVESGANTEAFF many TRBJ1-1 TRBV29-1 NA
TGTGCCAGCAGCTTAGTGGGTGGGGAGCAGTTCTTC CASSLVGGEQFF many TRBJ2-1 TRBV7-3 NA
TGCGCCAGCAGTGACCGGTCTCTAATGGGGTCAGATACGCAGTATTTT CASSDRSLMGSDTQYF few TRBJ2-3 TRBV10-1 NA
TGTGCCAGCAGCGTAGGTCCGGGGAGCTCCTACGAGCAGTACTTC CASSVGPGSSYEQYF many TRBJ2-7 TRBV9 NA
TGTGCCACCAGTCCCCGGGACAGGGCCACCAATCAGCCCCAGCATTTT CATSPRDRATNQPQHF NA TRBJ1-5 TRBV15 TRBD1
TGTGCCAGCAGTTTATGGTCGGAAGGATCAGATACGCAGTATTTT CASSLWSEGSDTQYF NA TRBJ2-3 TRBV12-3/TRBV12-4 NA
TGCAGTGCTAGGGGACTAGCGGGTTCTGGTGAGCAGTACTTC CSARGLAGSGEQYF NA TRBJ2-7 TRBV20-1 TRBD2
TGTGCCAGCAGTTTATCGGTGTTTCAGCCCCAGCATTTT CASSLSVFQPQHF few TRBJ1-5 TRBV27 NA
TGTGCCAGCAGCTTAGTGTCGGGATCCTACGAGCAGTACTTC CASSLVSGSYEQYF many TRBJ2-7 TRBV7-2 NA
TGTGCCACCAGTGATCCGGGACAGCACAATCAGCCCCAGCATTTT CATSDPGQHNQPQHF NA TRBJ1-5 TRBV24-1 TRBD1
TGTGCCACCAGCACCGGGACAGGGCTAGGAGAAAAACTGTTTTTT CATSTGTGLGEKLFF NA TRBJ1-4 TRBV15 TRBD1
TGCAGCGTTGAAGACGGTGGTACTAATGAGCAGTTCTTC CSVEDGGTNEQFF NA TRBJ2-1 TRBV29-1 NA
TGTGCCAGCAGCCAGCAGGGACTAGATGGGGCCAACGTCCTGACTTTC CASSQQGLDGANVLTF NA TRBJ2-6 TRBV7-3 TRBD2
TGTGCCAGCAGCTCCACTAAGGACCTAACAGGGGGAAAACTGTTTTTT CASSSTKDLTGGKLFF many TRBJ1-4 TRBV7-9 TRBD1
TGTGCCAGCGAGGGGCTAGGTGGTGGGGCCAACGTCCTGACTTTC CASEGLGGGANVLTF NA TRBJ2-6 TRBV6-1 NA
TGCAGTGCGTCCCGGACTAGCGGGGAGCTGTTTTTT CSASRTSGELFF once TRBJ2-2 TRBV20-1 TRBD2
TGTGTCAGCTCACCCGAAGCCAACTATGGCTACACCTTC CVSSPEANYGYTF NA TRBJ1-2 TRBV18 NA
TGTGCCAGCAGCGCTAGGGTCGGGAGAACTAATGAAAAACTGTTTTTT CASSARVGRTNEKLFF NA TRBJ1-4 TRBV7-2 NA
TGTGCCAGCAGTTTCAGGACAGGAGGCTACACCTTC CASSFRTGGYTF many TRBJ1-2 TRBV6-5 TRBD1
TGTGCCAGCAGCGAGGGAGGCAGCCAGTACTACGAGCAGTACTTC CASSEGGSQYYEQYF once TRBJ2-7 TRBV5-5 NA
TGTGCCAGCAGCTCGCACGACCTACAGGGAAGCACCTATGGCTACACCTTC CASSSHDLQGSTYGYTF NA TRBJ1-2 TRBV7-2 NA
TGTGCCATCAGTGCCATAGCGGGGACCCAAGAGACCCAGTACTTC CAISAIAGTQETQYF many TRBJ2-5 TRBV10-3 TRBD2
TGTGCCAGCAGCAGAGGAGACAAGAACACTGAAGCTTTCTTT CASSRGDKNTEAFF many TRBJ1-1 TRBV5-6 NA
TGTGCCAGCTCACCAGTCAGACAGGGCTACGAGCAGTACTTC CASSPVRQGYEQYF few TRBJ2-7 TRBV18 TRBD1
TGTGCCAGCATCCGATTATGGGACCCGGAGGAAAAACTGTTTTTT CASIRLWDPEEKLFF NA TRBJ1-4 TRBV6-1 NA
TGTGCCAGCAGTTACAGTTCGTGGGGTGAGCAGTACTTC CASSYSSWGEQYF many TRBJ2-7 TRBV6-5 NA
TGTGCCAGCAGTGAACGGCAGGGGTTC CASSERQGF NA TRBJ2-7 TRBV2 NA
TGTGCCTGGAGTGTACGAAAACGGGATAATTCACCCCTCCACTTT CAWSVRKRDNSPLHF once TRBJ1-6 TRBV7-9 NA
TGCAGTGTACAGGAGAGCTCCTACGAGCAGTACTTC CSVQESSYEQYF NA TRBJ2-7 TRBV20-1 NA
TGTGCCAGCAGCCGCGCACAACAGGGGGCTCATGCCGTGTTT CASSRAQQGAHAVF NA TRBJ1-1 TRBV6-6 TRBD1
TGTGCCAGCAGCTACCATAGCGGGTCTCAGCCCCAGCATTTT CASSYHSGSQPQHF few TRBJ1-5 TRBV28 NA
TGTGCCAGTAGTGTCAATCGGGCGGGAGGAATTGGAGAGACCCAGTACTTC CASSVNRAGGIGETQYF NA TRBJ2-5 TRBV19 TRBD2
TGTGCCAGCAGCTTCACTCCGGACGGTTACTCCTACGAGCAGTACTTC CASSFTPDGYSYEQYF NA TRBJ2-7 TRBV7-3 NA
TGCAGTGCTAGAGATCGTTATTACGGCTACGAGCAGTACTTC CSARDRYYGYEQYF NA TRBJ2-7 TRBV20-1 NA